Shown below are 32 T cell receptor beta chains from a single sample sequenced in a study of vaccination effects on CD4 cells after COVID-19. Viral peptide pools were used in the ViraFEST assay to expand antigen-specific CD4+ T cells, and sequencing came afterward. Scientists isolated CD4+ T cells after a roughly ten-day culture period ended. Using immunoSEQ multiplex PCR, the repertoire was profiled, and TCRdb retains in-frame clones only, with some absent. The sample records about 8,900 clones, 60% to 75% being singletons. These receptors are not linked to any known antigen. The sequencing here drew on CD4+ T cells from PBMCs cultured with HCoV-229E spike peptides, taken before COVID-19 vaccination. These receptors were taken from a human donor who received a COVID-19 vaccine.

The chain couples TRBV2 to TRBJ2-5; 7 bases align to TRBD2. Germline V gives CDR1 SNHLY, CDR2 FYNNEI. The CDR3 has 14 residues. Trimming cost V 8 bases and J 1 base; bases outside gene matches: 7. As DNA, the CDR3 is TGTGCCAGCTCACGGCGGACTAGCCAAGAGACCCAGTACTTC. Translating it yields CASSRRTSQETQYF.

The chain couples TRBV12-5 to TRBJ1-6; 7 bases agree with TRBD1. The CDR3 extends over 18 amino acids. Germline CDR1 and CDR2: LGHNT and FRNRAP. Trimming cost V 4 bases and J 5 bases; bases outside gene matches: 14. The CDR3 reads CASGWTGWVVSDNSPLHF. The CDR3 DNA follows: TGTGCTAGTGGTTGGACAGGATGGGTCGTCTCGGATAATTCACCCCTCCACTTT.

The rearrangement joins TRBV2 to TRBJ2-3; no clear D gene. There are 11 residues in the CDR3. The V end lost 1 base, the J end lost 10 bases, and 6 bases lay between the germline ends. The V gene's germline CDR1 is SNHLY and CDR2 FYNNEI. This CDR3 reads CASSEEGPQYF. CDR3 bases: TGTGCCAGCAGTGAAGAGGGTCCGCAGTATTTT.

V gene TRBV6-4 combines with J gene TRBJ2-3; D possibly corresponds to TRBD2 (5 bases). Germline lookup yields CDR1 MRHNA and CDR2 SNTAGT. Trimming cost V 2 bases and J 2 bases, with 8 bases left between them. The CDR3 sequence is 14 residues long. The CDR3 loop reads CASSDGRHTDTQYF. Written as DNA, the CDR3 is TGTGCCAGCAGTGACGGGAGACACACAGATACGCAGTATTTT.

V is TRBV2 and J is TRBJ2-6; D is undetermined. Germline-derived CDR1 and CDR2 are SNHLY and FYNNEI. The CDR3 contains 14 residues. V gave up 3 bases and J gave up 2 bases, with 5 bases separating them. The CDR3 sequence is CASSETPGANVLTF. CDR3 in DNA: TGTGCCAGCAGTGAGACACCTGGGGCCAACGTCCTGACTTTC.

This clone was seen only a few times. The chain employs TRBV30 and TRBJ2-2; possible D gene TRBD1, 5 bases. Germline lookup yields CDR1 GTSNPN and CDR2 SVGIG (reference sequence). CDR3 length: 13 residues. Between the trimmed V and J ends, which lost 0 bases and 6 bases, there was a span of 8 bases. The CDR3 DNA sequence: TGTGCCTGGAGTGTTAACAGGCCCGGGGAGCTGTTTTTT. It codes for CAWSVNRPGELFF.

This chain connects TRBV6-4 to TRBJ2-2, with D perhaps TRBD1 or TRBD2 (5 bases each). Germline CDR1 is MRHNA and CDR2 is SNTAGT. The V and J ends lost 3 bases and 3 bases respectively, with 5 bases between them. This CDR3 spans 13 amino acids. CDR3 coding DNA: TGTGCCAGCAGTGAGGGGGACACCGGGGAGCTGTTTTTT. Amino acids: CASSEGDTGELFF.

The gene calls are TRBV6-5 and TRBJ1-1; perhaps TRBD1 as D (5 bases). The CDR3 is 15 residues long. Per germline, CDR1 MNHEY and CDR2 SVGAGI. Trimming shortened V by 0 bases and J by 1 base, and 9 bases separated the two germline ends. CDR3 loop: CASSYSFQGNTEAFF. The CDR3 DNA reads TGTGCCAGCAGTTACTCGTTTCAGGGGAACACTGAAGCTTTCTTT.

J is TRBJ1-1 and V is TRBV30; D remains unclear. Germline V CDR1 and CDR2: GTSNPN, SVGIG (reference sequence). This CDR3 region has 14 residues. V lost 0 bases and J 0 bases, leaving 8 bases between the germline ends. The CDR3 bases are TGTGCCTGGAGTGTACACCGGGTGAACACTGAAGCTTTCTTT. Translation: CAWSVHRVNTEAFF.

This chain joins TRBV11-2 and TRBJ1-3; TRBD1 matches 7 bases. Germline V gene data show CDR1 as SGHAT and CDR2 as FQNNGV. The CDR3 loop spans 16 amino acids. J was trimmed by 4 bases and V by 5 bases; bases with no gene match: 11. This CDR3 is CASSGGQVLHGNTIYF. The CDR3 coding sequence is TGTGCCAGCAGCGGAGGACAGGTGTTACACGGAAACACCATATATTTT.

The V and J genes are TRBV5-1 and TRBJ1-3, with D perhaps matching TRBD1 (6 bases). This CDR3 contains 15 residues. Germline CDR1 is SGHRS and CDR2 is YFSETQ. V was trimmed by 1 base and J by 2 bases, leaving 10 bases between them. The chain's CDR3 is CASSLSQGAGNTIYF. The CDR3 region has the DNA TGCGCCAGCAGCTTGTCACAGGGTGCTGGAAACACCATATATTTT.

This rearrangement joins TRBV25-1 to TRBJ1-2, with TRBD1 identical over 8 bases. V gave up 6 bases and J gave up 8 bases; unmatched junction bases: 17. Germline assignment: CDR1 MGHDK and CDR2 SYGVNS. The length of the CDR3 is 16 residues. DNA of the CDR3: TGTGCCAGCAGAGAAACCGGGACATCCCGGACAGGGGGCTACACCTTC. This codes for CASRETGTSRTGGYTF.

CDR3: CASSQDLGQGTYEQYF. CDR3 DNA: TGTGCCAGCAGCCAAGATCTGGGACAGGGGACCTACGAGCAGTACTTC. This chain links TRBV3-1 (or the pseudogene TRBV3-2) with TRBJ2-7; 10 positions agree with TRBD1. V shed 0 bases, J shed 2 bases, and the junction held 4 bases outside the gene matches. The CDR3 spans 16 residues. CDR1 is LGHDT, CDR2 YNNKEL, per germline (reference sequence).

V gene TRBV25-1 combines with J gene TRBJ1-6; D not resolved. Germline V gene lookup returns CDR1 MGHDK and CDR2 SYGVNS. The length of the CDR3 is 13 residues. The V end was cut by 4 bases, the J end by 8 bases, with 9 bases between. In DNA form, the CDR3 reads TGTGCCAGCAGTGCGTGGGAGGATTCACCCCTCCACTTT. Its translation: CASSAWEDSPLHF.

The rearrangement uses TRBV28 and TRBJ2-1; 9 positions match TRBD2. The CDR3 covers 15 residues. The germline CDR1 and CDR2 sequences are MDHEN and SYDVKM. V shed 2 bases, J shed 6 bases, and the junction held 5 bases outside the gene matches. The CDR3 DNA is TGTGCCAGCAGTTTACACGCGGGAGGGCGCAATGAGCAGTTCTTC. It translates to CASSLHAGGRNEQFF. Drawing the rest from reference TRBV28 and TRBJ2-1, the complete variable domain is DVKVTQSSRYLVKRTGEKVFLECVQDMDHENMFWYRQDPGLGLRLIYFSYDVKMKEKGDIPEGYSVSREKKERFSLILESASTNQTSMYLCASSLHAGGRNEQFFGPGTRLTVL.

The chain is built from TRBV5-1 and TRBJ2-1; tentatively, D is TRBD2 (5 bases). Per the germline V gene, CDR1 is SGHRS and CDR2 is YFSETQ. Deletions cut 1 base from V and 1 base from J, with 6 bases between. This CDR3 is built from 14 residues. The CDR3 DNA is TGCGCCAGCAGCTTGAGCGGTTCCTACAATGAGCAGTTCTTC. It codes for CASSLSGSYNEQFF.

V usage is TRBV19 and J usage is TRBJ1-2; D uncertain. CDR3 length equals 16 residues. Germline V gives CDR1 LNHDA, CDR2 SQIVND (reference sequence). V gave up 3 bases and J gave up 8 bases, with 22 bases separating them. DNA of the CDR3: TGTGCCAGTAGTATCACGAGTCGTTTTGTTTCCCGGGGCTACACCTTC. It encodes CASSITSRFVSRGYTF.

A single count supports this clone. The V call is TRBV11-2, the J call TRBJ2-7, with D possibly being TRBD2 (5 bases). The CDR3 extends over 15 amino acids. CDR1 is SGHAT and CDR2 is FQNNGV in the germline V gene. V was pared by 5 bases and J by 3 bases, with 17 bases between. CDR3 sequence: CASSGLSGIRYEQYF. The CDR3 nucleotides are TGTGCCAGCAGCGGGCTCTCGGGGATCCGCTACGAGCAGTACTTC. The full variable domain, completed using reference TRBV11-2 and TRBJ2-7, is EAGVAQSPRYKIIEKRQSVAFWCNPISGHATLYWYQQILGQGPKLLIQFQNNGVVDDSQLPKDRFSAERLKGVDSTLKIQPAKLEDSAVYLCASSGLSGIRYEQYFGPGTRLTVT.

This chain connects TRBV5-5 to TRBJ1-3; D gene unclear. The V end lost 0 bases, the J end lost 12 bases, and 13 bases lay between the germline ends. The length of the CDR3 is 13 residues. Germline CDR1 and CDR2: SGHKS and YYEKEE (reference sequence). DNA of the CDR3: TGTGCCAGCAGCTTGGGGAGTCTGGGGATCATATATTTT. Translated: CASSLGSLGIIYF.

The chain employs TRBV4-1 and TRBJ2-1, with D possibly matching TRBD2 (6 bases). The germline V gene encodes CDR1 MGHRA and CDR2 YSYEKL. V lost 0 bases to trimming and J lost 1 base, with 19 bases between them. The CDR3 covers 19 residues. CDR3 in amino acids: CASSQDRDSGLPSYNEQFF. CDR3 DNA sequence: TGCGCCAGCAGCCAAGACCGGGACTCCGGCCTACCATCCTACAATGAGCAGTTCTTC.

The CDR3 reads CASSPSSGETQYF. DNA for the CDR3: TGTGCCAGCTCACCCTCTAGCGGGGAGACCCAGTACTTC. The chain uses TRBV18 and TRBJ2-5, with 8 bases fitting TRBD2. Germline V CDR1 and CDR2: KGHSH, LQKENI. The V and J ends lost 3 bases and 5 bases, in that order; junction bases with no gene match: 2. The CDR3 is 13 amino acids.

This clone was seen just once. The CDR3 region has the DNA TGTGCCAGCAGTTACCAAGGGTTCACTGAAGCTTTCTTT. Its translation: CASSYQGFTEAFF. The chain joins TRBV6-2 or TRBV6-3 to TRBJ1-1; D remains ambiguous. V was pared by 2 bases and J by 4 bases, with 8 bases between. Germline values: CDR1 MNHEY, CDR2 SVGEGT. The CDR3 runs to 13 residues.

V usage is TRBV5-1 and J usage is TRBJ2-1; a weak D match, TRBD2 (5 bases). Trimming cost V 1 base and J 6 bases, with 11 bases left between them. CDR1 is SGHRS and CDR2 is YFSETQ in the germline V gene. There are 14 residues in the CDR3. CDR3 DNA sequence: TGCGCCAGCAGCTTGCGTCTAGCTAGCAATGAGCAGTTCTTC. It translates to CASSLRLASNEQFF.

The V gene is TRBV19, the J gene TRBJ2-7; D not certain. Germline V gene data show CDR1 as LNHDA and CDR2 as SQIVND (reference sequence). This CDR3 is 14 amino acids long. Trimming took off 0 bases at V and 2 bases at J, with 8 bases between the two ends. CDR3 bases: TGTGCCAGTAGTATAGATGCCCTAACCTACGAGCAGTACTTC. Protein: CASSIDALTYEQYF.

This clone was seen a single time. This chain connects TRBV6-4 to TRBJ2-3; D remains unclear. CDR3 length: 14 amino acids. In germline, CDR1 is MRHNA, CDR2 SNTAGT. The ends were cut back, 0 bases at V and 4 bases at J, with 8 bases in the middle. The CDR3 sequence: CASSDSIGADTQYF. In nucleotides, the CDR3 is TGTGCCAGCAGTGACTCGATCGGCGCAGATACGCAGTATTTT.

The chain employs TRBV18 and TRBJ1-5; no firm D call. The ends were cut back, 3 bases at V and 0 bases at J, with 12 bases in the middle. The CDR3 is 16 amino acids. The germline V gene encodes CDR1 KGHSH and CDR2 LQKENI. The CDR3 reads CASSPPSKHSNQPQHF. The CDR3 region has the DNA TGTGCCAGCTCACCCCCTTCTAAGCATAGCAATCAGCCCCAGCATTTT.

This clone has just a few counts. The chain links TRBV3-1 (or the pseudogene TRBV3-2) to TRBJ1-5, with D unresolved. Germline loops: CDR1 LGHDT, CDR2 YNNKEL (reference sequence). The V and J ends lost 5 bases and 0 bases respectively, with 5 bases between them. The CDR3 spans 13 residues. CDR3 DNA sequence: TGTGCCAGCAGCGCCGATAGCAATCAGCCCCAGCATTTT. Translation: CASSADSNQPQHF.

The chain combines TRBV2 with TRBJ1-1, with 7 nucleotides matching TRBD1. The germline gives CDR1 SNHLY, CDR2 FYNNEI. The CDR3 covers 13 residues. After removal of 8 bases from V and 0 bases from J, the junction contained 3 bases not matched to a gene. The CDR3 DNA sequence: TGTGCCAGCCGGACAGGACTGAACACTGAAGCTTTCTTT. It translates to CASRTGLNTEAFF.

This rearrangement joins TRBV7-9 to TRBJ1-6; TRBD1 matches at 10 bases. The CDR3 is made up of 16 amino acids. Germline values: CDR1 SEHNR, CDR2 FQNEAQ (reference sequence). V was clipped by 3 bases and J by 9 bases; unmatched bases: 8. The CDR3 reads CASSLTDRGWGSPLHF. CDR3 coding DNA: TGTGCCAGCAGCTTGACGGACAGGGGGTGGGGTTCACCCCTCCACTTT.

This clone was observed a few times. This chain joins TRBV29-1 and TRBJ2-1; 11 bases match TRBD2. Germline values: CDR1 SQVTM, CDR2 ANQGSEA. The trim removed 7 bases at V and 3 bases at J, leaving 5 bases unmatched. The CDR3 covers 14 residues. The CDR3 spells CSEIAGGLYNEQFF. The DNA of the CDR3 is TGCAGCGAAATAGCGGGAGGGCTCTACAATGAGCAGTTCTTC.

CDR3 sequence reads: CASSLLLANEQFF. In DNA form, the CDR3 reads TGCGCCAGCAGCCTCTTACTAGCGAATGAGCAGTTCTTC. This sequence joins TRBV5-1 and TRBJ2-1; 7 bases match TRBD2. V was pared by 4 bases and J by 7 bases, with 5 bases of the junction left unmatched. The length of the CDR3 is 13 residues. In germline, CDR1 is SGHRS, CDR2 YFSETQ.

This chain uses TRBV3-1 (or the pseudogene TRBV3-2) with TRBJ2-5; TRBD2 is a possible D gene (7 bases). Germline CDR1 LGHDT, CDR2 YNNKEL (reference sequence). The germline V and J ends were trimmed by 1 base and 2 bases, with 14 bases remaining between them. This CDR3 is built from 16 residues. This chain's CDR3 is CASSQGDGGLQETQYF. The CDR3 region has the DNA TGTGCCAGCAGCCAAGGGGACGGGGGGCTGCAAGAGACCCAGTACTTC.